This T cell receptor (beta chain) emerged from a study of blood T cell repertoires in COVID-19. The table came from immunoSEQ multiplex PCR; TCRdb's copy has only in-frame clones and leaves some out. The table records roughly 180,000 clones, roughly 78% of them present only once. The receptor was derived from a woman aged 55-70 years with COVID-19, enrolled during active disease. Sequencing used peripheral blood.

The DNA for the CDR3 is TGTGCCAGCAGTTATGTACCAGGGGATGCTGGCTACACCTTC. Protein sequence: CASSYVPGDAGYTF. The chain recombines TRBV6-5 with TRBJ1-2; maybe TRBD1 (6 bases). The V gene's germline CDR1 is MNHEY and CDR2 SVGAGI. V was clipped by 3 bases and J by 7 bases, with 15 bases between them. This CDR3 is built from 14 residues.